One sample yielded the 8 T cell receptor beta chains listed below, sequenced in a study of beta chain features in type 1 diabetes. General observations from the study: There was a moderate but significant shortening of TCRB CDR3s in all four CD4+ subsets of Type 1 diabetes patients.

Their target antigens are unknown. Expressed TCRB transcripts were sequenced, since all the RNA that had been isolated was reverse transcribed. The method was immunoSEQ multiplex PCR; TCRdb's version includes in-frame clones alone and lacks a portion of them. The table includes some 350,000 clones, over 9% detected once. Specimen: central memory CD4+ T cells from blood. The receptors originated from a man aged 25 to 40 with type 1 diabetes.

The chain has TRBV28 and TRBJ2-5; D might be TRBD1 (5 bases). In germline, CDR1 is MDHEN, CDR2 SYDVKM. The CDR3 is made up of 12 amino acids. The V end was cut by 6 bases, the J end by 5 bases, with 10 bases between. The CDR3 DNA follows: TGTGCCAGCAGCCAGACAGTGGAGACCCAGTACTTC. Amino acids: CASSQTVETQYF.

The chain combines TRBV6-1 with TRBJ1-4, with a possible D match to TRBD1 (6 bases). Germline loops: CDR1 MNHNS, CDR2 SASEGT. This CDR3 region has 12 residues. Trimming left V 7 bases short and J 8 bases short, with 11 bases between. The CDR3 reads CASTYRAEKLFF. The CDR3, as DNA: TGTGCCAGCACTTACAGGGCCGAAAAACTGTTTTTT.

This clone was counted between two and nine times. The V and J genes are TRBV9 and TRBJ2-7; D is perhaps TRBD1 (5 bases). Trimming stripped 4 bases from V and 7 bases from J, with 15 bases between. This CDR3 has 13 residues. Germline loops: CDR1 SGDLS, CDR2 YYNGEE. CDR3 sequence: CASSLVAGREQYF. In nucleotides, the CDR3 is TGTGCCAGCAGCTTAGTCGCAGGGCGGGAGCAGTACTTC.

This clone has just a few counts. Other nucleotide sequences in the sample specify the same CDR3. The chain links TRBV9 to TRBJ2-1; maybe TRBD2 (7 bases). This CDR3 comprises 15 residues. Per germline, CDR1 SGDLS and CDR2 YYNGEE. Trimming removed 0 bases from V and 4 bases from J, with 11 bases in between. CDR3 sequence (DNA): TGTGCCAGCAGCGTAGGGGGGCGGGGGTACAATGAGCAGTTCTTC. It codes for CASSVGGRGYNEQFF.

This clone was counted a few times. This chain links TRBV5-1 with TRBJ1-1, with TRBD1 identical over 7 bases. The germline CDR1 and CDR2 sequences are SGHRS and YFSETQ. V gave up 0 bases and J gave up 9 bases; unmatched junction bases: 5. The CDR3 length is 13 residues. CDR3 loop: CASSLDSRGQAFF. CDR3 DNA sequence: TGCGCCAGCAGCTTGGATTCGAGGGGGCAAGCTTTCTTT.

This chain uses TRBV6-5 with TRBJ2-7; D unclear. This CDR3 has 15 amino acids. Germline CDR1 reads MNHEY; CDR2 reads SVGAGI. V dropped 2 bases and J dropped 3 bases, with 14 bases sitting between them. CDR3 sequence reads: CASSYGSGLDYEQYF. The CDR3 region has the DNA TGTGCCAGCAGTTACGGGTCGGGTCTCGACTACGAGCAGTACTTC.

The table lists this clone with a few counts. CDR3: CATSRVLDSLAKNIQYF. The CDR3 DNA sequence: TGTGCCACCAGCAGAGTACTTGACAGTCTAGCCAAAAACATTCAGTACTTC. The chain links TRBV15 to TRBJ2-4; tentative D call: TRBD1 (5 bases). The CDR3 has 17 residues. CDR1 and CDR2 (germline): LNHNV, YYDKDF (reference sequence). V was shortened by 1 base and J by 0 bases, with 13 bases between the two germline ends.

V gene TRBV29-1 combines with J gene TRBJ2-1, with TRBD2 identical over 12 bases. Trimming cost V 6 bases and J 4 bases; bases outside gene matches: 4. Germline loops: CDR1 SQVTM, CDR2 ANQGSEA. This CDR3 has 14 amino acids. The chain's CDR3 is CSVWTSGAYNEQFF. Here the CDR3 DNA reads TGCAGCGTGTGGACTAGCGGGGCTTACAATGAGCAGTTCTTC.